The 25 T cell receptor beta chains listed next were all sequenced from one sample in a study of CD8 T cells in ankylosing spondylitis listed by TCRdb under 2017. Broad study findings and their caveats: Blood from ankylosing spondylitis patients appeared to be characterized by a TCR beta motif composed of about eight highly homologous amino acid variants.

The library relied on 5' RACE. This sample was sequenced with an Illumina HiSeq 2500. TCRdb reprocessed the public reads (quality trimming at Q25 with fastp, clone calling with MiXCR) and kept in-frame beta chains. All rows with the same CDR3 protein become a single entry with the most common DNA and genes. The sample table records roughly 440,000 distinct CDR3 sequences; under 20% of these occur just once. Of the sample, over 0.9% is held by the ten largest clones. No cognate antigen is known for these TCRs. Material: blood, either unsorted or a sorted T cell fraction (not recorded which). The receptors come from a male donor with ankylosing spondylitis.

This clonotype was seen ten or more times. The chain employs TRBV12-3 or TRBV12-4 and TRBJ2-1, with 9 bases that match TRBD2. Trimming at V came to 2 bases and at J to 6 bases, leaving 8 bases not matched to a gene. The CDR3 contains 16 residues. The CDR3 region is CASSLRSAGGRNEQFF. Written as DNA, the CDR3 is TGTGCCAGCAGTTTAAGGTCAGCGGGGGGCCGCAATGAGCAGTTCTTC.

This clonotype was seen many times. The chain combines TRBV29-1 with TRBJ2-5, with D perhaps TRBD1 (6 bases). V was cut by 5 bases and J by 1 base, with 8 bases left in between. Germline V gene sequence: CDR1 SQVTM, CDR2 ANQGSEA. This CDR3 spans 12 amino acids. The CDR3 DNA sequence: TGCAGCGTTCTGACAGGCCAAGAGACCCAGTACTTC. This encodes CSVLTGQETQYF.

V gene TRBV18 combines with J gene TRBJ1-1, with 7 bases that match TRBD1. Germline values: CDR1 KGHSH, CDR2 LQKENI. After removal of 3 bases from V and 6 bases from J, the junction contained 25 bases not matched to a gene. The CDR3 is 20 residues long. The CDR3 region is CASSPTPLSPGQSRTSEAFF. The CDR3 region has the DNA TGTGCCAGCTCACCCACGCCTCTGTCCCCGGGACAGTCAAGAACCTCTGAAGCTTTCTTT.

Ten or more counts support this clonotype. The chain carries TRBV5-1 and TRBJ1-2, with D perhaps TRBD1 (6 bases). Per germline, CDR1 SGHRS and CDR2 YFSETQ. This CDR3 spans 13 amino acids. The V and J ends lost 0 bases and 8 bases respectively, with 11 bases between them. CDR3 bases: TGCGCCAGCAGCTTGGACAGGGTAGAAGGCTACACCTTC. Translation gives CASSLDRVEGYTF. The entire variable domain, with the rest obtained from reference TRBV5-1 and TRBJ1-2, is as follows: KAGVTQTPRYLIKTRGQQVTLSCSPISGHRSVSWYQQTPGQGLQFLFEYFSETQRNKGNFPGRFSGRQFSNSRSEMNVSTLELGDSALYLCASSLDRVEGYTFGSGTRLTVV.

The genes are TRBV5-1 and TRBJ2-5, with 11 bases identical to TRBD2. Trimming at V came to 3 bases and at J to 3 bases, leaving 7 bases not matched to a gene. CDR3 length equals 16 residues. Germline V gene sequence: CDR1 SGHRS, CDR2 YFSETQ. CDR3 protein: CASSSLAGGQEETQYF. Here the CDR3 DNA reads TGCGCCAGCAGCTCCTTAGCGGGGGGGCAGGAAGAGACCCAGTACTTC.

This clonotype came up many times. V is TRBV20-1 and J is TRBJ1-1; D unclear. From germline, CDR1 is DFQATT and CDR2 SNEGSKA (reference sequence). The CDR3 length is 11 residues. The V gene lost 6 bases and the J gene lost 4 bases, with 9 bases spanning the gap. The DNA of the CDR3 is TGCAGTGCCTCGACCTCCACTGAAGCTTTCTTT. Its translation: CSASTSTEAFF.

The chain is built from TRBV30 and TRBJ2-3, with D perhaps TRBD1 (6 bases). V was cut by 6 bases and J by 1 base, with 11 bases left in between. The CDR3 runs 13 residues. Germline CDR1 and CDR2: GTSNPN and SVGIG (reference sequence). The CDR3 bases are TGTGCCTGTTCAGGGGCTCGCACAGATACGCAGTATTTT. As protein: CACSGARTDTQYF.

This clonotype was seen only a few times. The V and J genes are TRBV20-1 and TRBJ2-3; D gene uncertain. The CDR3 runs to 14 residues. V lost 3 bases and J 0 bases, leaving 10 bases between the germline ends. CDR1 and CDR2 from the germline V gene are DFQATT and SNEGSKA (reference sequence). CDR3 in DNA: TGCAGTGCTAGGGCTAAGGACAGCACAGATACGCAGTATTTT. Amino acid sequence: CSARAKDSTDTQYF.

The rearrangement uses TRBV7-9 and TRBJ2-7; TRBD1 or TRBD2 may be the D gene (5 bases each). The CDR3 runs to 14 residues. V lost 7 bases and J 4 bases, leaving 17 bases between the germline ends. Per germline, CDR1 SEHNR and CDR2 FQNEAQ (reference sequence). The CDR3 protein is CASNRGAGKYEQYF. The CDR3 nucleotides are TGTGCCAGCAACCGAGGGGCAGGGAAGTACGAGCAGTACTTC.

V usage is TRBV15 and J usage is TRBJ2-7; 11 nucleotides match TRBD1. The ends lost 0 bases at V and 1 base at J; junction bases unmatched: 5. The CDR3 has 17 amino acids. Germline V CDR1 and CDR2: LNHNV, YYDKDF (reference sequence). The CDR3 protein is CATSRDLGTGGSYEQYF. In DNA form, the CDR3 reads TGTGCCACCAGCAGAGATTTAGGGACAGGGGGATCCTACGAGCAGTACTTC.

This chain's CDR3 is CASSDGAGGTYEQYF. CDR3 bases: TGTGCCAGCAGTGATGGGGCGGGGGGGACCTACGAGCAGTACTTC. The chain combines TRBV2 with TRBJ2-7, with TRBD2 matching over 9 bases. The V gene end was trimmed by 3 bases and the J gene end by 2 bases; junction bases not matched to a gene: 5. This CDR3 is 15 amino acids long. The germline V gene has CDR1 SNHLY and CDR2 FYNNEI.

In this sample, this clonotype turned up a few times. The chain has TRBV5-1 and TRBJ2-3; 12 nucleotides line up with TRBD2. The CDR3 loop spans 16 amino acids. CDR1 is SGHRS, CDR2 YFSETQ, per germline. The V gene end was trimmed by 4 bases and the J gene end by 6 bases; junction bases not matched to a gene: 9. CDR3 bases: TGCGCCAGCAGCGCTACGACTAGCGGGAGTCCCGATACGCAGTATTTT. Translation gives CASSATTSGSPDTQYF.

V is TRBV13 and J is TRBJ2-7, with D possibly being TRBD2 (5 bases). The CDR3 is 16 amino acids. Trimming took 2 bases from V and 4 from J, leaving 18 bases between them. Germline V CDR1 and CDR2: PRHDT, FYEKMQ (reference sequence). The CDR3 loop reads CASSLRDAWDHYEQYF. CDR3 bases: TGTGCCAGCAGCTTACGGGATGCGTGGGATCATTACGAGCAGTACTTC.

CDR3 region: CSAPSRNEQFF. The CDR3 DNA is TGCAGTGCGCCGAGTAGGAATGAGCAGTTCTTC. The rearrangement joins TRBV20-1 to TRBJ2-1; D is ambiguous. Germline values: CDR1 DFQATT, CDR2 SNEGSKA (reference sequence). V was shortened by 6 bases and J by 7 bases, with 10 bases between the two germline ends. The CDR3 has 11 residues.

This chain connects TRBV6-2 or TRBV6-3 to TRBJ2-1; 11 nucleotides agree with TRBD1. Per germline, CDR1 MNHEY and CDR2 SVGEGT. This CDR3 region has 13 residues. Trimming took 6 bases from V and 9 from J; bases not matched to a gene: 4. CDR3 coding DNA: TGTGCCAGCAGGGGGACAGGGGGGCGTGAGCAGTTCTTC. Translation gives CASRGTGGREQFF.

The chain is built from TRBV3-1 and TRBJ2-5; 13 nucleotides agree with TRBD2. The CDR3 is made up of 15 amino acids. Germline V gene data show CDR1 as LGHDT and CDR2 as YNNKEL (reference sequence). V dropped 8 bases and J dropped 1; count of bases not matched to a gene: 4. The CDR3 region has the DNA TGTGCCAGCTACCGGACTAGCGGGGGCCAAGAGACCCAGTACTTC. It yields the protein CASYRTSGGQETQYF.

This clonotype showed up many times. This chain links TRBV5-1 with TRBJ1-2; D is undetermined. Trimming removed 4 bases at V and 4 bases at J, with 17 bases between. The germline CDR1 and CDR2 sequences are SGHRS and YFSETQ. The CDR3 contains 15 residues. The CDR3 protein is CASSPTGLSLYGYTF. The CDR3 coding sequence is TGCGCCAGCAGCCCGACGGGTCTCTCCCTCTATGGCTACACCTTC.

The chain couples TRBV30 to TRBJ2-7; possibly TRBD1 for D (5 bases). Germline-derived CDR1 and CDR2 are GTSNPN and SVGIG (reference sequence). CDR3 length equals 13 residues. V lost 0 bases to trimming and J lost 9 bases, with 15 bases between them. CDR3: CAWSVQPLQGQYF. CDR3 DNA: TGTGCCTGGAGTGTACAGCCCCTCCAGGGGCAGTACTTC.

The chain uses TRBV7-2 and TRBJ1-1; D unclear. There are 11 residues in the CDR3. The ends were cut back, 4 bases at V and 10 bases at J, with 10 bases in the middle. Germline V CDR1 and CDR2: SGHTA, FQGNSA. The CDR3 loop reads CASSSNYGAFF. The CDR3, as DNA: TGTGCCAGCAGCTCCAACTATGGAGCTTTCTTT.

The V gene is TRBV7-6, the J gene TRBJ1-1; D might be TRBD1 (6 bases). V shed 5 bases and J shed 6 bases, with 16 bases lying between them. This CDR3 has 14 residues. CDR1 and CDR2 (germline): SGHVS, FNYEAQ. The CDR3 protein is CASSRETGFAEAFF. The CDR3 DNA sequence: TGTGCCAGCAGCCGTGAAACAGGGTTCGCTGAAGCTTTCTTT.

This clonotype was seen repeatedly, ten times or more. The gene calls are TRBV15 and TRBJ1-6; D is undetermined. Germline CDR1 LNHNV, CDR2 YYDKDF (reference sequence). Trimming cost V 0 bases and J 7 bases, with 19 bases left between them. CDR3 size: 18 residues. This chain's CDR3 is CATSRDRVSRAGNSPLHF. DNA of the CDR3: TGTGCCACCAGCAGAGATAGGGTCAGTCGGGCTGGGAATTCACCCCTCCACTTT.

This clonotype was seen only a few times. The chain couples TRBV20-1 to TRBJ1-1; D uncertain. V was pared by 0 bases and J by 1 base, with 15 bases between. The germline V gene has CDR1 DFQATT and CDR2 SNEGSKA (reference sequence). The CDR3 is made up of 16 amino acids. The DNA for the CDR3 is TGCAGTGCTAGAGATTTGGGGTCTCCCTCGAACACTGAAGCTTTCTTT. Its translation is CSARDLGSPSNTEAFF.

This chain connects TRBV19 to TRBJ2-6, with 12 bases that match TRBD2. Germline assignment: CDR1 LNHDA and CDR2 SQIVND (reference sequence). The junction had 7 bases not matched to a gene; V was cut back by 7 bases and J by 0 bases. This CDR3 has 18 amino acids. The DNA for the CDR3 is TGTGCCAGTACCGAGACTAGCGGGGGCCTCTCTGGGGCCAACGTCCTGACTTTC. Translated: CASTETSGGLSGANVLTF.

CDR3 residues: CSASRSGGVGELFF. In DNA, the CDR3 is TGCAGTGCTAGCCGCTCAGGTGGGGTCGGGGAGCTGTTTTTT. The J gene is TRBJ2-2, the V gene TRBV20-1; D is unresolved. In germline, CDR1 is DFQATT, CDR2 SNEGSKA (reference sequence). The CDR3 length is 14 residues. Trimming pared 3 bases from V and 7 bases from J, leaving 15 bases between.

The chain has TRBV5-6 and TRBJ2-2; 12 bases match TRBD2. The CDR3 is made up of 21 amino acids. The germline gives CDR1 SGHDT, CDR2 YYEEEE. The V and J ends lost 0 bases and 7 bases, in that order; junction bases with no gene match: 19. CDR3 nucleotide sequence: TGTGCCAGCAGCTTGGGATTCGGGGACAGGCGACTAGCGGGAGATGTCGGGGAGCTGTTTTTT. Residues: CASSLGFGDRRLAGDVGELFF.